This T cell receptor (beta chain) was observed in a study of cytomegalovirus exposure and HLA in healthy donors. Primers included in the PCR were 60 Vbeta and 13 Jbeta primers. Produced via immunoSEQ multiplex PCR; TCRdb's table is partial and in-frame only. Of 150,000 to 200,000 clones listed, approximately 80% are singletons. V lost 6 bases to trimming and J lost 4 bases; unmatched junction nucleotides: 7. This CDR3 has 15 amino acids. Germline CDR1 MDHEN, CDR2 SYDVKM. The chain links TRBV28 to TRBJ2-7; the match to TRBD2 covers 12 bases. Material: PBMCs. The sequence was collected from a woman aged 18-35 years in good health and CMV-seronegative. CDR3 loop: CASSPGTSGLYEQYF. CDR3 DNA: TGTGCCAGCAGCCCCGGGACTAGCGGGTTGTACGAGCAGTACTTC.